This T cell receptor beta chain is drawn from a study of T cell responses to AZD1222 COVID-19 vaccine (dated by TCRdb to 2020 to 2022). Study-level background: A total of over 230 trial participants underwent TCR sequencing, of whom under 220 had received two doses of AZD1222 and 26 had received two doses of the MenACWY control vaccine. Enrollment into the trials was organized by age into subgroups of 18-55, 56-69 and 70-plus years, and those subgroups contained roughly 160, 29 and 62 TCR-sequenced participants, respectively. General conclusions and limits of the study: The 56-69-year group was small, and its depth increase did not reach significance, likely because of low power. Epitopes outside the regions mutated in the B.1.351 and B.1.1.7 variants were reportedly recognized by nearly half of the unique spike-specific TCRs. Most participants were white British and females outnumbered males, and the authors suggested that clonal diversity may have been underestimated. Because no day 14 peak-response samples were available, the repertoires could be characterized only after the peak T cell response. Conclusions about previously exposed vaccinees are limited, since just a handful of AZD1222 recipients were seropositive for SARS-CoV-2 at baseline. The whole spike protein was spanned by vaccine-associated CD4 TCRs, and dominant responses were seen in regions 160-218 and 743-854. Spike-specific TCR breadth and depth rose significantly after two AZD1222 doses compared with day 0 and with MenACWY recipients.

The sample's time point label, decoded: about 28 days (+/-7) after the second vaccine dose. AZD1222 recipients with second doses at about 4 weeks or about 12 weeks were pooled, because spike-specific TCR depth and breadth did not differ between schedules. Vaccinee samples were obtained from the UK trials COV001 and COV002, which included a single-blind randomized controlled phase 2/3 trial of AZD1222 (ChAdOx1 nCoV-19) in healthy adults. For TCRbeta chain sequencing, PBMC samples from trial participants were taken at day 0 and at day 28 after the second dose. As concerns this clone: The target of this receptor is not known. The sample holds no much larger clone one base away, and base qualities are not on file.

The CDR3 regions of human TCRbeta chains were analyzed by immunosequencing. Turning to the authors' computational methods: Repertoire TCRs were checked for matches against a reference library of SARS-CoV-2-specific TCRs that had been generated using the MIRA antigen-specificity platform. Breadth meant the fraction of unique TCRs that were SARS-CoV-2-associated, whereas depth meant the fraction of total T cells that were SARS-CoV-2-associated. Each spike-specific TCR was assigned to its reactive spike region and to a CD4 or CD8 class using the MIRA data. Log10-transformed breadth and depth values were compared by one-way ANOVA with Sidak's multiple comparisons tests. This immuneACCESS table, as held by TCRdb, lists in-frame sequences with V and J called but not all clones. Of the missing ones, under half trace to an unresolved V gene in checked studies; the others have no known cause. V and J calls plus clone size are reproduced from that table; the DNA served to infer D and trimming. The sample table lists 90,000 to 140,000 clones, 80% to 90% of them with a count of one. The top ten clones comprise about two fifths of the sample.

The CDR3 runs 15 residues from the cysteine to the phenylalanine. Of the read, only the CDR3 DNA is kept; its 45 bases are in frame from base 1. Relative to germline, V is missing 5 bases and J is missing 1 base, with 4 bases of the junction outside any gene match. CDR1 SGHNT and CDR2 YENEEA were looked up in the germline V gene. This receptor was obtained from an adult who received the AZD1222 COVID-19 vaccine. Source: peripheral blood, taken 28 days after the second AZD1222 dose. In this chain, TRBV11-3 is recombined with TRBJ2-7; TRBD2 fits 11 bases in the junction. At the DNA level, the sequence is TGTGCCAGCAGCCCGGGACTAGCGGAATCCTACGAGCAGTACTTC. This is translated as CASSPGLAESYEQYF.